The 22 T cell receptor beta chains below were found in one sample sequenced in a study of blood T cell repertoires in COVID-19. Assay used: immunoSEQ multiplex PCR; TCRdb lists only in-frame clones, some missing. The sample includes roughly 70,000 clones, around four fifths of them seen just once. Material: peripheral blood. All receptors come from a man aged 55-75 years with COVID-19, enrolled during active disease.

V gene TRBV6-5 combines with J gene TRBJ1-4, with D perhaps matching TRBD1 (5 bases). Germline values: CDR1 MNHEY, CDR2 SVGAGI. The CDR3 loop spans 15 amino acids. V gave up 7 bases and J gave up 5 bases, with 17 bases separating them. CDR3 protein: CASTRLGLRNEKLFF. Here the CDR3 DNA reads TGTGCCAGCACCAGATTGGGACTCAGAAATGAAAAACTGTTTTTT.

The rearrangement links TRBV7-6 to TRBJ1-5; TRBD1 matches at 8 bases. The CDR3 is 15 amino acids. The V and J ends lost 5 bases and 5 bases, in that order; junction bases with no gene match: 8. Germline-derived CDR1 and CDR2 are SGHVS and FNYEAQ. In nucleotides, the CDR3 is TGTGCCAGCAGCGCCAGGGGGCTGTCGGATCAGCCCCAGCATTTT. Translating it yields CASSARGLSDQPQHF.

This clone was seen a single time. This chain links TRBV6-5 with TRBJ1-4, with D possibly matching TRBD1 (6 bases). Germline loops: CDR1 MNHEY, CDR2 SVGAGI. V lost 6 bases and J lost 4, with 9 bases in between. The CDR3 spans 13 residues. The CDR3 sequence: CASRGQHNEKLFF. CDR3 bases: TGTGCCAGCAGAGGACAGCATAATGAAAAACTGTTTTTT.

This chain connects TRBV5-1 to TRBJ1-2; D unresolved. V lost 4 bases and J lost 8, with 15 bases in between. The CDR3 is 13 residues long. Germline V gives CDR1 SGHRS, CDR2 YFSETQ. In nucleotides, the CDR3 is TGCGCCAGCAGCCCAGACGGTCCGGGAGGCTACACCTTC. Translation: CASSPDGPGGYTF.

This rearrangement joins TRBV27 to TRBJ2-3; 13 bases map to TRBD2. V was pared by 2 bases and J by 3 bases, with 5 bases of the junction left unmatched. The germline CDR1 and CDR2 sequences are MNHEY and SMNVEV (reference sequence). There are 17 residues in the CDR3. The CDR3 sequence is CASSLGRTSGSTDTQYF. In nucleotides, the CDR3 is TGTGCCAGCAGTTTAGGAAGGACTAGCGGGAGTACAGATACGCAGTATTTT.

This rearrangement joins TRBV2 to TRBJ2-3; D perhaps matches TRBD2 (5 bases). Between the trimmed V and J ends, which lost 6 bases and 8 bases, there was a span of 12 bases. The CDR3 runs 12 residues. Germline V gene lookup returns CDR1 SNHLY and CDR2 FYNNEI. In nucleotides, the CDR3 is TGTGCCAGCAGCTCTTTTGCGGGTACGCAGTATTTT. Translating it yields CASSSFAGTQYF.

The chain uses TRBV2 and TRBJ2-5; D gene uncertain. The CDR3 is 12 residues long. Looked up from germline, CDR1 is SNHLY and CDR2 is FYNNEI. Trimming left V 1 base short and J 8 bases short, with 8 bases between. The CDR3: CASSEERETQYF. In nucleotides, the CDR3 is TGTGCCAGCAGTGAAGAGAGAGAAACCCAGTACTTC.

The J gene is TRBJ1-4, the V gene TRBV29-1, with a possible D match to TRBD1 (5 bases). V lost 4 bases, J lost 3 bases, and 9 bases lay in between. Germline V lookup: CDR1 SQVTM, CDR2 ANQGSEA. The CDR3 contains 13 residues. The CDR3 DNA reads as TGCAGCGTTGGGGGCCGGGCTAATGAAAAACTGTTTTTT. Translation: CSVGGRANEKLFF.

The J gene is TRBJ2-3, the V gene TRBV6-5, with D maybe TRBD2 (7 bases). The V end lost 6 bases, the J end lost 7 bases, and 17 bases lay between the germline ends. The CDR3 totals 14 residues. Germline values: CDR1 MNHEY, CDR2 SVGAGI. CDR3 sequence: CASRSGGGSYTQYF. The CDR3 nucleotides are TGTGCCAGCAGGTCTGGCGGGGGCAGTTATACGCAGTATTTT.

This sequence joins TRBV19 and TRBJ1-5; no definite D call. The germline V gene has CDR1 LNHDA and CDR2 SQIVND (reference sequence). The V and J ends lost 3 bases and 0 bases respectively, with 12 bases between them. The CDR3 runs 16 residues. CDR3 nucleotides: TGTGCCAGTAGTATTCTCGCACTTAATAGCAATCAGCCCCAGCATTTT. Its translation is CASSILALNSNQPQHF.

This rearrangement joins TRBV5-1 to TRBJ2-2; 7 bases are a match to TRBD1. The V segment lost 4 bases and the J segment 5 bases; nucleotides outside the gene matches: 8. The CDR3 has 15 residues. Looked up from germline, CDR1 is SGHRS and CDR2 is YFSETQ. The CDR3 is CASSLDRDETGELFF. CDR3 DNA sequence: TGCGCCAGCAGCCTCGACAGGGACGAAACCGGGGAGCTGTTTTTT.

The chain uses TRBV6-5 and TRBJ2-5, with 9 bases matching TRBD1. CDR1 and CDR2 from the germline V gene are MNHEY and SVGAGI. V was clipped by 7 bases and J by 2 bases; unmatched bases: 5. This CDR3 spans 14 amino acids. The CDR3 DNA reads TGTGCCAGCACCAAAGACAGGGGGCAAGAGACCCAGTACTTC. This codes for CASTKDRGQETQYF.

This chain connects TRBV7-9 to TRBJ1-1; a possible D gene is TRBD1 (6 bases). V was pared by 3 bases and J by 7 bases, with 9 bases between. From germline, CDR1 is SEHNR and CDR2 FQNEAQ (reference sequence). The CDR3 length is 12 residues. Here the CDR3 reads CASSLGGHEAFF. Written as DNA, the CDR3 is TGTGCCAGCAGCTTGGGGGGGCATGAAGCTTTCTTT.

V and J are TRBV4-2 and TRBJ2-5; a possible D gene is TRBD2 (6 bases). The length of the CDR3 is 16 residues. Trimming took 2 bases from V and 0 from J, leaving 13 bases between them. In germline, CDR1 is LGHNA, CDR2 YNFKEQ. The DNA of the CDR3 is TGTGCCAGCAGCCAACACTATCTAGCGAACCAAGAGACCCAGTACTTC. Amino acids: CASSQHYLANQETQYF.

The gene calls are TRBV2 and TRBJ1-4, with TRBD1 as a possible D gene (5 bases). CDR1 is SNHLY and CDR2 is FYNNEI in the germline V gene. The CDR3 covers 11 residues. V was cut by 2 bases and J by 17 bases, with 12 bases left in between. The CDR3 DNA reads TGTGCCAGCAGTGAACAGGGTGCCGGATTTTTT. Its translation is CASSEQGAGFF.

The chain has TRBV5-1 and TRBJ1-2, with D perhaps TRBD1 (6 bases). From germline, CDR1 is SGHRS and CDR2 YFSETQ. Trimming removed 1 base from V and 7 bases from J, with 11 bases in between. The CDR3 sequence is 13 residues long. CDR3 DNA: TGCGCCAGCAGCTTGACCGCACAGGGTGGCTACACCTTC. This codes for CASSLTAQGGYTF.

The chain combines TRBV7-9 with TRBJ1-3; D possibly corresponds to TRBD1 (6 bases). Looked up from germline, CDR1 is SEHNR and CDR2 is FQNEAQ (reference sequence). V was trimmed by 5 bases and J by 0 bases, leaving 14 bases between them. This CDR3 is built from 16 residues. In DNA, the CDR3 is TGTGCCAGCAGCCTACGGACAGTTATCTCTGGAAACACCATATATTTT. This encodes CASSLRTVISGNTIYF. The full variable domain, its missing parts supplied by reference TRBV7-9 and TRBJ1-3, is DTGVSQNPRHKITKRGQNVTFRCDPISEHNRLYWYRQTLGQGPEFLTYFQNEAQLEKSRLLSDRFSAERPKGSFSTLEIQRTEQGDSAMYLCASSLRTVISGNTIYFGEGSWLTVV.

The chain joins TRBV5-4 to TRBJ2-1; 8 positions agree with TRBD2. After removal of 3 bases from V and 7 bases from J, the junction contained 9 bases not matched to a gene. Per the germline V gene, CDR1 is SGHNT and CDR2 is YYREEE (reference sequence). This CDR3 comprises 15 residues. CDR3 DNA sequence: TGTGCCAGCAGCTCGGGACTAGTCGTCGGGAATGAGCAGTTCTTC. Translation gives CASSSGLVVGNEQFF.

The rearrangement links TRBV19 to TRBJ2-7; 7 nucleotides agree with TRBD2. The junction had 2 bases not matched to a gene; V was cut back by 3 bases and J by 0 bases. CDR1 and CDR2 (germline): LNHDA, SQIVND (reference sequence). The CDR3 runs 14 residues. The CDR3 bases are TGTGCCAGTAGTATGCGGGGGAGCTCCTACGAGCAGTACTTC. This sequence encodes CASSMRGSSYEQYF.

The V gene is TRBV4-2, the J gene TRBJ2-1, with a possible D match to TRBD2 (5 bases). In germline, CDR1 is LGHNA, CDR2 YNFKEQ. The CDR3 runs to 14 residues. V lost 4 bases and J 9 bases, leaving 16 bases between the germline ends. The DNA for the CDR3 is TGTGCCAGCAGCCCCTCGTCGACTACGACTGAGCAGTTCTTC. Amino acids: CASSPSSTTTEQFF.

This clone showed up just once. Here the CDR3 DNA reads TGCAGCGTTGATTTCCACAGGGAAAGTGAGCAGTTCTTC. As protein: CSVDFHRESEQFF. J is TRBJ2-1 and V is TRBV29-1, with a weak D call TRBD1 (6 bases). The germline gives CDR1 SQVTM, CDR2 ANQGSEA. Trimming took off 3 bases at V and 9 bases at J, with 15 bases between the two ends. The CDR3 extends over 13 amino acids.

The V gene is TRBV28, the J gene TRBJ1-2; TRBD1 might be the D (5 bases). Trimming left V 6 bases short and J 7 bases short, with 15 bases between. In germline, CDR1 is MDHEN, CDR2 SYDVKM. There are 13 residues in the CDR3. As DNA, the CDR3 is TGTGCCAGCAGCTACAGGATTAAAGGTGGCTACACCTTC. Protein: CASSYRIKGGYTF.